The 18 T cell receptor beta chains in this list originate from one sample, sequenced in a study of breast tumors, draining lymph nodes, adjacent tissues. Samples came from axillary lymph nodes draining the breast cancer. TCRdb fed the multiplex PCR reads into MiXCR, producing one record per CDR3 protein. The data hold more than 85,000 distinct CDR3 sequences, with 21% observed a single time. Sequencing used axillary lymph node tissue. All receptors come from a female donor with breast cancer. Some clones in this sample may be carry-over from other donors' samples.

This clonotype was observed at least ten times. The J gene is TRBJ1-6, the V gene TRBV30; D remains unclear. This CDR3 comprises 14 residues. Deletions cut 0 bases from V and 9 bases from J, with 12 bases between. Germline V gene sequence: CDR1 GTSNPN, CDR2 SVGIG (reference sequence). This CDR3 is CAWSVIGHGSPLHF. CDR3 DNA sequence: TGTGCCTGGAGTGTAATCGGCCATGGTTCACCCCTCCACTTT.

This clonotype was observed once. This could be a read error, since a much larger clone is one nucleotide away. The V gene is TRBV29-1, the J gene TRBJ1-2, with D possibly TRBD1 on 6 matching bases. Germline V lookup: CDR1 SQVTM, CDR2 ANQGSEA. The CDR3 is made up of 14 amino acids. The CDR3 region is CGVDTSGQSFGYTF. The CDR3 region has the DNA TGCGGCGTTGACACTAGCGGACAGTCTTTTGGCTACACCTTC.

This clonotype was seen at least ten times. The chain recombines TRBV5-5 with TRBJ1-3; unclear D gene. This CDR3 spans 14 amino acids. Trimming cost V 0 bases and J 0 bases, with 4 bases left between them. The germline gives CDR1 SGHKS, CDR2 YYEKEE (reference sequence). Here the CDR3 reads CASSLASSGNTIYF. CDR3 sequence (DNA): TGTGCCAGCAGCTTGGCTAGCTCTGGAAACACCATATATTTT.

This clonotype was found many times. The rearrangement uses TRBV20-1 and TRBJ2-7; D ambiguous. The germline V gene encodes CDR1 DFQATT and CDR2 SNEGSKA (reference sequence). The V end was cut by 5 bases, the J end by 1 base, with 9 bases between. The CDR3 sequence is 12 residues long. CDR3 amino acids: CSAPYLSYEQYF. The CDR3 DNA reads TGCAGTGCTCCCTACCTTTCCTACGAGCAGTACTTC.

This clonotype was recorded at least ten times. V is TRBV20-1 and J is TRBJ1-2; tentatively, D is TRBD1 (6 bases). V was cut by 0 bases and J by 3 bases, with 11 bases left in between. The CDR3 extends over 14 amino acids. Germline V gives CDR1 DFQATT, CDR2 SNEGSKA (reference sequence). For the CDR3, the DNA is TGCAGTGCTAGAGAACAGGGCGGAGACTATGGCTACACCTTC. Translated: CSAREQGGDYGYTF.

The sample holds many counts of this clonotype. V gene TRBV5-1 combines with J gene TRBJ2-1; the D is unclear. The CDR3 covers 16 residues. Germline V gene data show CDR1 as SGHRS and CDR2 as YFSETQ. Trimming took off 4 bases at V and 4 bases at J, with 18 bases between the two ends. The CDR3 nucleotides are TGCGCCAGCAGCGTTACAGTCCCCGCGGATTACAATGAGCAGTTCTTC. The encoded protein is CASSVTVPADYNEQFF.

The chain couples TRBV6-5 to TRBJ1-2; possibly TRBD1 for D (6 bases). Germline CDR1 is MNHEY and CDR2 is SVGAGI. The CDR3 is made up of 14 amino acids. Trimming shortened V by 6 bases and J by 5 bases, and 16 bases separated the two germline ends. DNA for the CDR3: TGTGCCAGCAGCGAGACAGGAACTTTTTATGGCTACACCTTC. Its protein product is CASSETGTFYGYTF.

As for this clonotype: The junction shows a germline mismatch at one end, possibly a read error. The chain recombines TRBV5-5 with TRBJ2-7; D possibly matches TRBD1 or TRBD2 (6 bases each). This CDR3 is 14 amino acids long. Germline V gives CDR1 SGHKS, CDR2 YYEKEE (reference sequence). This CDR3 reads CASSSGHQPRERYF. The CDR3 DNA follows: TGTGCCAGCAGCTCGGGACACCAGCCTCGGGAGCGGTATTTC.

A note on this clonotype: Compared with germline, one end of the junction differs, possibly owing to a read error. This rearrangement joins TRBV4-2 to TRBJ2-3; weak D call: TRBD2 (5 bases). CDR3 length: 13 residues. Germline values: CDR1 LGHNA, CDR2 YNFKEQ. The CDR3 protein is CASSQPSTDTRYF. DNA for the CDR3: TGTGCCAGCAGCCAACCTAGCACAGATACGCGGTATTTT.

CDR3 region: CASSYSAQGNNSPLHF. CDR3 DNA sequence: TGTGCCAGCAGTTACTCGGCACAAGGAAATAATTCACCCCTCCACTTT. This chain links TRBV6-6 with TRBJ1-6; D is unresolved. Germline CDR1 MNHNY, CDR2 SVGAGI (reference sequence). V lost 0 bases and J 5 bases, leaving 11 bases between the germline ends. The CDR3 loop spans 16 amino acids.

This clonotype was found many times. This chain connects TRBV7-9 to TRBJ2-3; 8 bases match TRBD2. The germline V gene encodes CDR1 SEHNR and CDR2 FQNEAQ (reference sequence). Trimming removed 8 bases from V and 3 bases from J; junction bases left unmatched: 13. The CDR3 totals 16 residues. CDR3 DNA sequence: TGTGCCAGCCTATTTTTCAGCGGGAGTGGGACAGATACGCAGTATTTT. As protein: CASLFFSGSGTDTQYF.

This clonotype turned up a few times. V usage is TRBV3-1 and J usage is TRBJ2-3, with D perhaps matching TRBD2 (5 bases). The germline CDR1 and CDR2 sequences are LGHDT and YNNKEL (reference sequence). Trimming left V 5 bases short and J 0 bases short, with 12 bases between. There are 15 residues in the CDR3. The chain's CDR3 is CASSSRGASTDTQYF. CDR3 coding DNA: TGTGCCAGCAGCTCCCGGGGTGCTAGCACAGATACGCAGTATTTT.

This clonotype has ten or more counts. The chain is built from TRBV5-1 and TRBJ2-1; D remains unclear. The CDR3 is made up of 15 amino acids. V was clipped by 1 base and J by 4 bases, with 12 bases between them. Germline CDR1 SGHRS, CDR2 YFSETQ. The CDR3 spells CASSLSGRKYNEQFF. The CDR3 DNA is TGCGCCAGCAGCTTGTCCGGGCGCAAGTACAATGAGCAGTTCTTC.

Worth noting for this clonotype: This may be a read error: a much more frequent sequence differs by one nucleotide. The gene calls are TRBV7-9 and TRBJ2-2; D possibly corresponds to TRBD2 (6 bases). In germline, CDR1 is SEHNR, CDR2 FQNEAQ (reference sequence). This CDR3 region has 17 residues. CDR3 coding DNA: TGTGCCAGCAGCTCGCGTCCGGGGGACCCGAACACCGGGGAGCTGGTTTTT. It specifies CASSSRPGDPNTGELVF.

The chain carries TRBV20-1 and TRBJ1-1; no clear D gene. Germline CDR1 is DFQATT and CDR2 is SNEGSKA (reference sequence). V was clipped by 3 bases and J by 1 base, with 12 bases between them. This CDR3 contains 14 residues. The CDR3 nucleotides read TGCAGTGCTAGGAATCACGGAAAGAACACTGAAGCTTTCTTT. It encodes CSARNHGKNTEAFF.

The chain employs TRBV11-2 and TRBJ1-1; D possibly corresponds to TRBD1 (6 bases). The CDR3 is 13 residues long. With 8 bases removed from V and 3 bases from J, the gap between germline ends came to 13 bases. CDR1 and CDR2 (germline): SGHAT, FQNNGV. The CDR3 coding sequence is TGTGCCAGCCGGCGGGGGGCCGACACTGAAGCTTTCTTT. It translates to CASRRGADTEAFF.

V is TRBV12-3 or TRBV12-4 and J is TRBJ2-1, with 9 bases lining up with TRBD2. V was clipped by 6 bases and J by 5 bases; unmatched bases: 14. The CDR3 runs to 17 residues. The CDR3 DNA follows: TGTGCCAGCAGAGCCGCTGCAGCGGGGGGTACTCACAATGAGCAGTTCTTC. It encodes CASRAAAAGGTHNEQFF.

This clonotype was counted many times. V gene TRBV20-1 combines with J gene TRBJ1-2; D not certain. The ends were cut back, 0 bases at V and 4 bases at J, with 12 bases in the middle. The germline V gene encodes CDR1 DFQATT and CDR2 SNEGSKA (reference sequence). The CDR3 sequence is 14 residues long. CDR3 DNA: TGCAGTGCTAGAGATCACGGGGAGATCTATGGCTACACCTTC. This sequence encodes CSARDHGEIYGYTF.